The sequence of this T cell receptor beta chain was determined in a study of T cells in Graves' hyperthyroidism and ophthalmopathy (dated by TCRdb to between 2018 and 2021). Broadly, across the study: Peripheral blood samples were taken at the time of initial diagnosis, prior to any treatment. To identify distinguishing TCR V-J signatures, a discovery cohort of about 95 patients was used, comprising 43 with Graves' ophthalmopathy and 57 with stable Graves' hyperthyroidism. An independent validation cohort of 18 to 20 hyperthyroidism patients and roughly 16 patients who later progressed to ophthalmopathy tested prospective prediction of ophthalmopathy. According to the paper, TCR Vbeta CDR3 sequencing was carried out on some 140 peripheral blood samples, which came from fewer than 50 ophthalmopathy, 75 or so hyperthyroidism and about 17 progressor patients. For training and testing, the 100 or so patients in the discovery cohort were randomly divided in a 7:3 ratio. After sampling, hyperthyroidism patients received methimazole starting at 30 mg daily, and ophthalmopathy patients received high-dose intravenous methylprednisolone. In several Graves' hyperthyroidism patients, the study also compared T-cell repertoires from thyroid tissue with T-cell repertoires from blood. Broader findings and caveats from the paper: Most expanded thyroid clonotypes (frequency above 0.001) were also found in blood, which suggests that blood repertoires may mirror thyroid immune responses. In validation, the model predicted progression to ophthalmopathy with 55% to 71% sensitivity and about 73% specificity, a median of about 6.7 months before onset. A model built on a 13 V-J signature distinguished ophthalmopathy from stable hyperthyroidism, reaching about 88% sensitivity and under 84% specificity in cross-validation and 80%/75% in testing. No statistical method was used to set the sample size in advance, and investigators knew the group allocation.

Stable Graves' hyperthyroidism was defined as the absence of progression to ophthalmopathy over 18 months of follow-up. Hyperthyroidism patients were newly diagnosed, with disease duration under 2 months, and aged 18 to 65 years. Exclusion was applied to patients with uncontrolled infections, other autoimmune diseases, pregnancy or lactation. Diagnoses were based on clinical symptoms, serum thyroxine and TRAb, thyroid ultrasound and orbital computed tomography. PBMCs were separated from under 11 ml of fresh peripheral blood using Ficoll-Paque density gradient centrifugation. Total RNA was extracted with Trizol reagent, and quality was checked on an Agilent 2100 Bioanalyzer. At least ten counts were recorded for this clonotype. What this receptor recognizes is not known. There are no base qualities to consult, and no much larger clone falls within one base. Amplification of TCR beta CDR3 regions was carried out from RNA transcripts. For the first round of RT-PCR on the TCR CDR3, the HTBI primer set was used together with the Qiagen OneStep RT-PCR kit. A second multiplex PCR round built the libraries, followed by size selection and purification. Sequencing of the libraries was done on an Illumina HiSeq2000 using paired-end 100 bp reads. The authors' pipeline ran thus. Raw data were processed with SOAPnuke, discarding reads with adapters, uncalled bases, mean Phred below 15, or no exact constant-primer or identifier match. COPE v1.2.5 was used to merge the high-quality paired reads, and each unique nucleotide sequence was defined as a clonotype. MiTCR v1.1 was used to align the clonotypes against IMGT TRBV, TRBD and TRBJ reference segments. The analysis was restricted to V-J combinations with a frequency above 0.0001, which together covered 99% to 99.2% of the repertoires. A TCS score was defined as the ratio of F50 (clonal expansion) to E x V (chaos), with BLOSUM62-based TCRdist applied between CDR3 peptides within each V-J. Welch's t-statistics and random forest reduced roughly 500 V-J features to 13, which were used in a naive Bayes classifier (R e1071). TCRdb reran the public reads through fastp at Q25 and MiXCR, keeping productive beta chains. CDR3 protein sequences are deduplicated, and each keeps its most common genes and DNA. TCRdb assigned the V and J calls; the authors' analysis was not used. In all, the sample holds about 740,000 distinct CDR3 sequences, and less than 15% of those were seen once. The ten largest clones take up more than 8.5% of the sample.

V is cut by 1 base and J by 8 bases, and the space between the germline ends is 18 bases. CDR1 LGHDT and CDR2 YNNKEL are derived from the germline V gene (reference sequence). The CDR3, cysteine through phenylalanine, is 16 amino acids long. The only DNA kept is the CDR3, 48 bases in frame from the first base. This clonotype was obtained from a woman between 18 and 29 years old with Graves' hyperthyroidism. Material: blood. The chain couples TRBV3-1 to TRBJ1-5; the best D guess is TRBD1, with 5 bases matching. The CDR3 amino acid sequence is: CASSQAGGGRSKPQHF. The DNA is as follows: TGTGCCAGCAGCCAAGCCGGGGGAGGGCGGAGTAAGCCCCAGCATTTT.